This passage covers 24 T cell receptor beta chains from one sample sequenced in a study of T cells after yellow fever vaccination. TCRdb reprocessed the 5' RACE reads with MiXCR, giving one entry per CDR3 protein. The repertoire includes 100,000 to 150,000 distinct CDR3 sequences, almost 9% of them detected once, and about 40% sits in the top ten. Sequenced material: CD8+ T cells sorted from PBMCs, taken on the day of the yellow fever booster vaccination. All receptors come from a man in his late teens or twenties who received the YFV17D yellow fever vaccine.

This clonotype was recorded a few times. V and J are TRBV10-3 and TRBJ1-2; D possibly corresponds to TRBD1 (5 bases). The V end was cut by 11 bases, the J end by 3 bases, with 16 bases between. CDR3 length: 13 residues. Germline assignment: CDR1 ENHRY and CDR2 SYGVKD. CDR3 loop: CASRGPDDYGYTF. Written as DNA, the CDR3 is TGTGCCTCTAGGGGCCCAGACGACTATGGCTACACCTTC.

This clonotype came up a few times. V and J are TRBV6-5 and TRBJ2-7; 7 nucleotides agree with TRBD1. The CDR3 loop spans 14 amino acids. The trim removed 5 bases at V and 0 bases at J, leaving 4 bases unmatched. CDR1 and CDR2 from the germline V gene are MNHEY and SVGAGI. The CDR3 protein is CASSHRQGSYEQYV. CDR3 bases: TGTGCCAGCAGTCATCGACAGGGCTCCTACGAGCAGTACGTC.

This clonotype has more than one count but fewer than ten. The chain recombines TRBV28 with TRBJ1-2; D perhaps matches TRBD1 (6 bases). CDR1 is MDHEN, CDR2 SYDVKM, per germline. The CDR3 is 13 amino acids. V lost 8 bases to trimming and J lost 0 bases, with 10 bases between them. This CDR3 reads CASAAGANYGYTF. The CDR3 DNA sequence: TGTGCCAGCGCGGCAGGGGCTAACTATGGCTACACCTTC.

Many counts were recorded for this clonotype. The rearrangement uses TRBV29-1 and TRBJ2-2; the D is unclear. The CDR3 is 14 amino acids. CDR1 is SQVTM, CDR2 ANQGSEA, per germline. Deletions cut 0 bases from V and 4 bases from J, with 9 bases between. CDR3 in DNA: TGCAGCGTTGAAGATCGGACGGCCACCGGGGAGCTGTTTTTT. It translates to CSVEDRTATGELFF.

The rearrangement links TRBV12-3 or TRBV12-4 to TRBJ2-1; no clear D. The CDR3 is 14 residues long. Trimming removed 0 bases at V and 6 bases at J, with 9 bases between. Here the CDR3 reads CASSLAGSANEQFF. Here the CDR3 DNA reads TGTGCCAGCAGTTTAGCGGGGTCCGCCAATGAGCAGTTCTTC.

This clonotype occurred many times. The CDR3 region is CATSRDRYQPQHF. CDR3 bases: TGTGCCACCAGCAGAGACAGGTATCAGCCCCAGCATTTT. The rearrangement uses TRBV15 and TRBJ1-5; D unresolved. Trimming cost V 0 bases and J 5 bases, with 5 bases left between them. The CDR3 spans 13 residues. CDR1 and CDR2 (germline): LNHNV, YYDKDF (reference sequence).

This rearrangement joins TRBV2 to TRBJ2-3; D might be TRBD2 (7 bases). CDR1 is SNHLY, CDR2 FYNNEI, per germline. V lost 7 bases, J lost 0 bases, and 14 bases lay in between. The CDR3 extends over 15 amino acids. This CDR3 is CASKRGGESTDTQYF. DNA for the CDR3: TGTGCCAGCAAGCGCGGGGGCGAAAGCACAGATACGCAGTATTTT.

The J gene is TRBJ2-1, the V gene TRBV12-3 or TRBV12-4; D may be TRBD2 (7 bases). V was trimmed by 6 bases and J by 7 bases, leaving 19 bases between them. This CDR3 is built from 15 residues. CDR3 DNA sequence: TGTGCCAGCAGCGTCGTGGCGGGGGCATGGAATGAGCAGTTCTTC. Translating it yields CASSVVAGAWNEQFF.

The chain uses TRBV25-1 and TRBJ1-4; tentatively, D is TRBD1 (5 bases). CDR3 length: 15 residues. CDR1 and CDR2 from the germline V gene are MGHDK and SYGVNS. Trimming cost V 8 bases and J 0 bases, with 13 bases left between them. The CDR3 sequence is CASGGDEATNEKLFF. In nucleotides, the CDR3 is TGTGCCAGCGGGGGGGACGAGGCAACTAATGAAAAACTGTTTTTT.

This chain links TRBV7-9 with TRBJ2-5; TRBD2 matches 15 bases. The CDR3 length is 18 residues. Germline CDR1 SEHNR, CDR2 FQNEAQ (reference sequence). The trim removed 5 bases at V and 3 bases at J, leaving 10 bases unmatched. CDR3 loop: CASSPGLAGGPKKETQYF. DNA for the CDR3: TGTGCCAGCAGCCCGGGACTAGCGGGGGGCCCAAAAAAAGAGACCCAGTACTTC.

In its sample, this clonotype was seen a few times. The chain uses TRBV6-2 or TRBV6-3 and TRBJ1-5; 8 nucleotides align to TRBD1. Trimming removed 6 bases from V and 6 bases from J; junction bases left unmatched: 7. The length of the CDR3 is 14 residues. Germline V gene lookup returns CDR1 MNHEY and CDR2 SVGEGT. The CDR3 DNA reads TGTGCCAGCAGCGAGACAGGGGTCGGTCAGCCCCAGCATTTT. It encodes CASSETGVGQPQHF.

This clonotype was recorded a few times. CDR3 residues: CASSYDLGSSSYEQYF. For the CDR3, the DNA is TGTGCCAGCAGTTACGATCTCGGGTCCTCCTCCTACGAGCAGTACTTC. The V call is TRBV6-2 or TRBV6-3, the J call TRBJ2-7; D uncertain. The CDR3 is made up of 16 amino acids. The germline gives CDR1 MNHEY, CDR2 SVGEGT. The germline V and J ends were trimmed by 2 bases and 0 bases, with 14 bases remaining between them.

The chain carries TRBV3-1 and TRBJ1-2; 8 nucleotides align to TRBD1. Trimming cost V 0 bases and J 11 bases; bases outside gene matches: 14. Germline V gives CDR1 LGHDT, CDR2 YNNKEL (reference sequence). The CDR3 totals 16 residues. CDR3: CASSQDAAGGRLEYTF. CDR3 in DNA: TGTGCCAGCAGCCAAGATGCGGCAGGGGGCCGGTTGGAATACACCTTC.

The gene calls are TRBV2 and TRBJ1-2; the D is unclear. V gave up 6 bases and J gave up 3 bases, with 11 bases separating them. Germline CDR1 SNHLY, CDR2 FYNNEI. The CDR3 sequence is 13 residues long. CDR3 sequence (DNA): TGTGCCAGCAGATTAAGACAACACTATGGCTACACCTTC. Amino acids: CASRLRQHYGYTF.

The CDR3 reads CASSLWPNSYNEQFF. The CDR3 DNA follows: TGTGCCAGCAGCTTATGGCCTAATTCCTACAATGAGCAGTTCTTC. This sequence joins TRBV7-8 and TRBJ2-1; unclear D gene. V was clipped by 2 bases and J by 1 base, with 9 bases between them. Germline CDR1 reads SGHVS; CDR2 reads FQNEAQ. The CDR3 is made up of 15 amino acids.

This clonotype occurred a few times. V is TRBV20-1 and J is TRBJ2-1, with a possible D match to TRBD2 (5 bases). The V gene's germline CDR1 is DFQATT and CDR2 SNEGSKA (reference sequence). V was shortened by 3 bases and J by 2 bases, with 11 bases between the two germline ends. This CDR3 contains 14 residues. The CDR3 protein is CSASGVIPYNEQFF. The CDR3 region has the DNA TGCAGTGCTAGCGGGGTTATCCCCTACAATGAGCAGTTCTTC.

The rearrangement links TRBV20-1 to TRBJ1-2; 7 nucleotides align to TRBD1. The CDR3 is made up of 13 amino acids. The V gene end was trimmed by 4 bases and the J gene end by 2 bases; junction bases not matched to a gene: 4. The V gene's germline CDR1 is DFQATT and CDR2 SNEGSKA (reference sequence). The CDR3 DNA sequence: TGCAGTGCTATCCGGGACAGCAACTATGGCTACACCTTC. Protein: CSAIRDSNYGYTF.

A few counts support this clonotype. This chain links TRBV11-1 with TRBJ2-7; the D gene is possibly TRBD2 (5 bases). V lost 0 bases, J lost 2 bases, and 14 bases lay in between. The germline V gene has CDR1 SGHAT and CDR2 FQDESV (reference sequence). The CDR3 has 16 residues. The CDR3 loop is CASSLALDLTTYEQYF. CDR3 bases: TGTGCCAGCAGCTTAGCGCTGGACTTAACTACCTACGAGCAGTACTTC.

DNA for the CDR3: TGTGCCAGCAGCCCTGGACAGGGAGGCAATGAGCAGTTCTTC. Translated, it gives CASSPGQGGNEQFF. The rearrangement uses TRBV9 and TRBJ2-1; 8 bases are a match to TRBD1. The CDR3 runs 14 residues. Losses at the gene ends were 4 bases for V and 6 bases for J; bases not matched to a gene: 6. Germline lookup yields CDR1 SGDLS and CDR2 YYNGEE.

This clonotype was counted at least ten times. The chain recombines TRBV7-8 with TRBJ2-3, with 12 bases fitting TRBD2. In germline, CDR1 is SGHVS, CDR2 FQNEAQ. The CDR3 length is 20 residues. With V trimmed by 5 bases and J by 1 base, 16 bases remained unmatched. CDR3 protein: CASSPRLAGEFWSRTDTQYF. CDR3 DNA sequence: TGTGCCAGCAGCCCCCGACTAGCGGGGGAGTTTTGGAGTCGCACAGATACGCAGTATTTT.

Comments on this clonotype: The CDR3 does not end in the conserved phenylalanine or tryptophan, so this is likely a read error. CDR3 region: CASSPDRGPYNEQFL. The CDR3 DNA is TGTGCCAGCAGCCCGGACAGGGGTCCCTACAATGAGCAGTTCCTC. The chain recombines TRBV7-2 with TRBJ2-1; 9 nucleotides agree with TRBD1. The CDR3 is 15 residues long. Germline V gives CDR1 SGHTA, CDR2 FQGNSA. Losses at the gene ends were 5 bases for V and 2 bases for J; bases not matched to a gene: 4.

The J gene is TRBJ2-3, the V gene TRBV4-1; tentatively, D is TRBD1 (5 bases). Germline CDR1 MGHRA, CDR2 YSYEKL. The germline V and J ends were trimmed by 1 base and 0 bases, with 14 bases remaining between them. The CDR3 runs 17 residues. The CDR3 is CASSQGRRALSTDTQYF. The CDR3 DNA reads TGCGCCAGCAGCCAAGGTCGCAGGGCCTTAAGCACAGATACGCAGTATTTT.

V usage is TRBV9 and J usage is TRBJ2-3, with D unclear. V was trimmed by 2 bases and J by 1 base, leaving 5 bases between them. Looked up from germline, CDR1 is SGDLS and CDR2 is YYNGEE. The CDR3 is 13 amino acids. The CDR3 DNA follows: TGTGCCAGCAGCGTCACAGGCACAGATACGCAGTATTTT. Its translation: CASSVTGTDTQYF.

This clonotype was observed a few times. The chain joins TRBV7-2 to TRBJ1-2; D gene unclear. The CDR3 is 12 residues long. Germline V CDR1 and CDR2: SGHTA, FQGNSA. V was trimmed by 4 bases and J by 6 bases, leaving 9 bases between them. CDR3 nucleotides: TGTGCCAGCAGCTCCGGGTCTAATGGCTACACCTTC. Amino acid sequence: CASSSGSNGYTF. The whole variable domain, filled in from reference TRBV7-2 and TRBJ1-2, reads GAGVSQSPSNKVTEKGKDVELRCDPISGHTALYWYRQSLGQGLEFLIYFQGNSAPDKSGLPSDRFSAERTGGSVSTLTIQRTQQEDSAVYLCASSSGSNGYTFGSGTRLTVV.